The 25 T cell receptor beta chains below were found in one sample sequenced in a study of tumor and adjacent non-tumor tissue in lung cancer. RNA was extracted from bulk tissue without any cell sorting. The normal lung tissue was taken more than 3 cm from the tumor edge. TCRbeta libraries were built with three rounds of nested PCR, modified from ARM-PCR. TCRdb re-called the multiplex PCR reads with MiXCR, one entry per CDR3 protein. Counted here are tens of thousands of distinct CDR3 sequences, around two thirds occurring once; the ten biggest clones make up under 35%. The source material was distant non-tumor lung tissue. These receptors originate from an older man with non-small cell lung cancer.

As for this clonotype: A read error may produce the germline difference seen at one junction end. The chain is built from TRBV6-5 and TRBJ2-3; tentatively, D is TRBD1 (6 bases). Germline V gene data show CDR1 as MNHEY and CDR2 as SVGAGI. The CDR3 runs 15 residues. The CDR3 nucleotides are TGTGCCAGCAGTTCCCGGGACATGGATAAGGATATGCAGTATTTT. Residues: CASSSRDMDKDMQYF.

A remark on this clonotype: This sequence may be a read error, since a much larger clone differs from it by one base. J is TRBJ2-1 and V is TRBV6-1; D assignment may be TRBD1 or TRBD2 (5 bases each). V lost 4 bases and J 7 bases, leaving 14 bases between the germline ends. Germline V gene data show CDR1 as MNHNS and CDR2 as SASEGT. The CDR3 contains 14 residues. CDR3 bases: TGTGCCAGCAGTGTAGAGGGGAACTGGAATGAGCAGTTCTTC. This encodes CASSVEGNWNEQFF.

The V and J genes are TRBV30 and TRBJ2-7, with 7 bases aligning to TRBD2. V shed 5 bases and J 4 bases; nucleotides not matched to a gene: 14. The CDR3 totals 15 residues. The germline CDR1 and CDR2 sequences are GTSNPN and SVGIG (reference sequence). The CDR3 nucleotides are TGTGCCTGGTACCGGTCGGGGGGAAATAAATACGAGCAGTACTTC. Protein sequence: CAWYRSGGNKYEQYF.

On this clonotype: The junction and the germline gene differ at one end; a read error may be behind it. This chain connects TRBV12-3 or TRBV12-4 to TRBJ1-5; the D is unclear. The CDR3 totals 13 residues. The CDR3 region is CASSHSSNQSQHF. CDR3 nucleotide sequence: TGTGCCAGCAGCCATAGTAGCAATCAGTCCCAGCATTTT.

As regards this clonotype: Given a much more abundant clone one base away, this may be a read error. This chain connects TRBV6-5 to TRBJ1-3; D unresolved. This CDR3 is built from 16 residues. V dropped 5 bases and J dropped 0 bases, with 14 bases sitting between them. Germline V gene lookup returns CDR1 MNHEY and CDR2 SVGAGI. The CDR3 here is CASSHWTVNSGNTIYF. The DNA of the CDR3 is TGTGCCAGCAGTCACTGGACCGTAAACTCTGGAAACACCATATATTTT.

Comment on this clonotype: A junction boundary mismatches the germline segment, possibly from a read error. The chain is built from TRBV11-1 and TRBJ1-3; no firm D call. CDR1 and CDR2 (germline): SGHAT, FQDESV (reference sequence). CDR3 size: 13 residues. DNA of the CDR3: TGTGCCAACAGCTCGGGGAATGGAAACACCTTATATTTT. Translated: CANSSGNGNTLYF.

About this clonotype itself: Given a much more abundant clone one base away, this may be a read error. In this CDR3 the conserved last residue, phenylalanine or tryptophan, is missing, so a read error is likely. This rearrangement joins TRBV10-3 to TRBJ2-1, with D uncertain. The V end lost 2 bases, the J end lost 7 bases, and 6 bases lay between the germline ends. This CDR3 spans 12 amino acids. CDR1 is ENHRY and CDR2 is SYGVKD in the germline V gene. The CDR3 sequence: CAISEGRNEQFL. CDR3 sequence (DNA): TGTGCCATCAGTGAGGGCAGAAATGAGCAGTTCCTC.

This sequence joins TRBV20-1 and TRBJ2-7; D unclear. The germline V and J ends were trimmed by 2 bases and 4 bases, with 6 bases remaining between them. CDR1 is DFQATT and CDR2 is SNEGSKA in the germline V gene (reference sequence). The CDR3 sequence is 11 residues long. Here the CDR3 DNA reads TGCAGTGCTAGATATGAATACGAGCAGTACGTC. Encoded protein: CSARYEYEQYV.

This clonotype appeared a few times. Given a much more abundant clone one base away, this may be a read error. The chain carries TRBV6-5 and TRBJ1-6; D is unclear. The CDR3 is made up of 18 amino acids. In germline, CDR1 is MNHEY, CDR2 SVGAGI. The CDR3 reads CASSYQMSGSSYNLPLHF. The DNA for the CDR3 is TGTGCCAGCAGTTACCAAATGAGCGGGAGCTCCTATAATTTACCCCTCCACTTT.

V is TRBV11-2 and J is TRBJ1-1; perhaps TRBD1 as D (5 bases). V lost 5 bases and J 6 bases, leaving 22 bases between the germline ends. This CDR3 has 16 residues. CDR1 SGHAT and CDR2 FQNNGV come from the germline V gene. The CDR3 DNA reads TGTGCCAGCAGCCCACCCATTCCTGACTGGGACGCTGAAGCTTTCTTT. It translates to CASSPPIPDWDAEAFF.

Turning to this clonotype: The CDR3 carries no conserved terminal phenylalanine or tryptophan, so it likely arises from a read error. The V gene is TRBV5-4, the J gene TRBJ1-2, with D tentatively TRBD1 (5 bases). Per the germline V gene, CDR1 is SGHNT and CDR2 is YYREEE (reference sequence). CDR3 length: 14 amino acids. Trimming left V 6 bases short and J 4 bases short, with 16 bases between. DNA of the CDR3: TGTGCCAGCACTCCTACACGGGGCGGCTATGGCTACACCTTG. It yields the protein CASTPTRGGYGYTL.

The rearrangement uses TRBV6-5 and TRBJ2-7, with D tentatively TRBD1 (5 bases). The V gene's germline CDR1 is MNHEY and CDR2 SVGAGI. The CDR3 has 15 residues. V shed 2 bases and J shed 11 bases, with 22 bases lying between them. The CDR3 reads CASSYTSDNGSKEYF. The CDR3 DNA follows: TGTGCCAGCAGTTACACCTCGGACAACGGAAGTAAGGAGTACTTC.

Points on this clonotype: One end of the junction does not line up with germline, which may come from a read error. J is TRBJ2-5 and V is TRBV29-1, with no clear D. The CDR3 sequence is 16 residues long. Germline-derived CDR1 and CDR2 are SQVTM and ANQGSEA. The CDR3 loop reads CSVGDASRYHQETQYF. The CDR3 nucleotides are TGCAGCGTTGGAGATGCGTCCCGGTACCACCAAGAGACACAGTACTTC.

This clonotype was observed many times. The chain joins TRBV12-3 or TRBV12-4 to TRBJ1-5; TRBD1 matches 8 bases. V was clipped by 6 bases and J by 7 bases; unmatched bases: 8. The CDR3 is 14 amino acids. For the CDR3, the DNA is TGTGCCAGCAGGCCCGGACAGGGAGGACAGCCCCAGCATTTT. This sequence encodes CASRPGQGGQPQHF.

This clonotype appeared a single time. Sequence at one end of the junction differs from germline and may be a read error. The genes are TRBV11-1 and TRBJ2-1, with a tentative D call TRBD1 (5 bases). This CDR3 is built from 14 residues. Germline V CDR1 and CDR2: SGHAT, FQDESV (reference sequence). CDR3 in amino acids: CVSSPRTWVDDQFF. CDR3 DNA sequence: TGCGTCAGCAGCCCCCGGACATGGGTGGATGACCAGTTCTTC.

This clonotype was seen a few times. The chain joins TRBV6-4 to TRBJ1-1; D is perhaps TRBD1 (6 bases). Between the trimmed V and J ends, which lost 6 bases and 0 bases, there was a span of 14 bases. The CDR3 has 15 amino acids. Germline V gene data show CDR1 as MRHNA and CDR2 as SNTAGT. In DNA, the CDR3 is TGTGCCAGCAGAATAAGGGGGGGCCTGAACACTGAAGCTTTCTTT. Translating gives CASRIRGGLNTEAFF.

Worth noting for this clonotype: A read error may be the cause here, since a much bigger clone is one base away. V gene TRBV6-9 combines with J gene TRBJ2-7; a possible D gene is TRBD2 (5 bases). The CDR3 runs 16 residues. Trimming removed 2 bases from V and 3 bases from J, with 17 bases in between. Germline-derived CDR1 and CDR2 are MNHGY and SVAAGI. The CDR3 region is CASSYIARVWRYEQYF. The CDR3, as DNA: TGTGCCAGCAGTTATATCGCGCGGGTTTGGCGCTACGAGCAGTACTTC.

The rearrangement links TRBV7-9 to TRBJ2-1; 9 bases agree with TRBD1. CDR1 is SEHNR and CDR2 is FQNEAQ in the germline V gene (reference sequence). V trimming: 1 base; J trimming: 6 bases; junction bases outside the gene matches: 7. This CDR3 is built from 16 residues. CDR3 protein: CASSLGPGQGSNEQFF. Here the CDR3 DNA reads TGTGCCAGCAGCTTAGGGCCTGGACAGGGGTCCAATGAGCAGTTCTTC.

In its sample, this clonotype was seen a few times. The chain is built from TRBV5-1 and TRBJ2-3; D is perhaps TRBD1 or TRBD2 (6 bases each). CDR1 SGHRS and CDR2 YFSETQ come from the germline V gene. CDR3 length: 14 residues. With 7 bases removed from V and 6 bases from J, the gap between germline ends came to 18 bases. CDR3: CASVTGPGGDTQYF. CDR3 in DNA: TGCGCCAGCGTAACAGGGCCCGGAGGGGATACGCAGTATTTT.

As for this clonotype: This CDR3 is missing its conserved last phenylalanine or tryptophan, likely due to a read error. The rearrangement joins TRBV4-2 to TRBJ2-2, with D perhaps TRBD1 (6 bases). The CDR3 covers 13 residues. CDR1 is LGHNA and CDR2 is YNFKEQ in the germline V gene. The CDR3 region is CVSGPRGSGELFS. For the CDR3, the DNA is TGTGTCAGCGGCCCCAGGGGAAGCGGGGAGCTGTTTTCT.

This clonotype was detected only once. A much larger clone lies a single base off, so this may be a read error. V gene TRBV4-1 combines with J gene TRBJ2-7, with TRBD1 matching over 7 bases. Germline values: CDR1 MGHRA, CDR2 YSYEKL. J gave up 3 bases and V 5 bases, and 10 bases lay outside the gene matches. The CDR3 length is 15 residues. The CDR3 coding sequence is TGCGCCAGCAGCTCTTCACCGGGACAGTTCTACGAGCAGTACTTC. It encodes CASSSSPGQFYEQYF.

About this clonotype itself: A clone one base away is much larger, so this may be a read error. V usage is TRBV11-3 and J usage is TRBJ2-7; a weak D match, TRBD1 (5 bases). Germline assignment: CDR1 SGHNT and CDR2 YENEEA. The CDR3 runs 15 residues. Between the trimmed V and J ends, which lost 5 bases and 3 bases, there was a span of 17 bases. This CDR3 is CASSPGMTALYEQYF. In nucleotides, the CDR3 is TGTGCCAGCAGCCCAGGGATGACAGCCCTCTACGAGCAGTACTTC.

Many counts were recorded for this clonotype. The CDR3 sequence is CSARTPDVNTEAFF. Written as DNA, the CDR3 is TGCAGTGCTAGAACCCCGGACGTGAACACTGAAGCTTTCTTT. The chain combines TRBV20-1 with TRBJ1-1; D is unresolved. Deletions cut 2 bases from V and 0 bases from J, with 10 bases between. The CDR3 runs to 14 residues. The germline V gene encodes CDR1 DFQATT and CDR2 SNEGSKA (reference sequence).

About this clonotype: Without the conserved terminal phenylalanine or tryptophan, this CDR3 likely stems from a read error. V is TRBV11-2 and J is TRBJ2-7; possibly TRBD2 for D (7 bases). This CDR3 region has 15 residues. Germline lookup yields CDR1 SGHAT and CDR2 FQNNGV. Deletions cut 0 bases from V and 9 bases from J, with 18 bases between. CDR3 DNA: TGTGCCAGCAGCTTAGATAGGGGGGGGCGCTATGGGCAGTACTTA. This encodes CASSLDRGGRYGQYL.

A word on this clonotype: A read error may account for a junction end that differs from germline. The V call is TRBV5-1, the J call TRBJ2-5; D may be TRBD1 or TRBD2 (5 bases each). The germline gives CDR1 SGHRS, CDR2 YFSETQ. The CDR3 is 13 residues long. CDR3 bases: TGCGCCTGCAGCTTATGGGGGATCGAGACCCAGTACTTC. It specifies CACSLWGIETQYF.